These 15 T cell receptor beta chains share one sample of origin, sequenced in a study of T cell responses to AZD1222 COVID-19 vaccine. Measured with immunoSEQ multiplex PCR; TCRdb has only the in-frame clones, and not every one. This table holds 130,000 to 150,000 clones, around 88% found once. This material consisted of peripheral blood, taken on day 0 of MenACWY control vaccination. These receptors originate from an adult in good health.

The rearrangement joins TRBV9 to TRBJ2-7; D is possibly TRBD1 (5 bases). With 4 bases removed from V and 3 bases from J, the gap between germline ends came to 11 bases. The CDR3 is 13 residues long. Per germline, CDR1 SGDLS and CDR2 YYNGEE. CDR3 bases: TGTGCCAGCAGCCCAGGGAAACTCTACGAGCAGTACTTC. It codes for CASSPGKLYEQYF. The whole variable domain, remainder taken from reference TRBV9 and TRBJ2-7, is DSGVTQTPKHLITATGQRVTLRCSPRSGDLSVYWYQQSLDQGLQFLIQYYNGEERAKGNILERFSAQQFPDLHSELNLSSLELGDSALYFCASSPGKLYEQYFGPGTRLTVT.

V gene TRBV14 combines with J gene TRBJ1-1; no clear D. The CDR3 runs 14 residues. Trimming took off 4 bases at V and 4 bases at J, with 13 bases between the two ends. Germline V gene lookup returns CDR1 SGHDN and CDR2 FVKESK. CDR3 DNA sequence: TGTGCCAGCAGCCTTGAGGCGACGGCCACTGAAGCTTTCTTT. Protein sequence: CASSLEATATEAFF.

This chain joins TRBV25-1 and TRBJ2-3; D is ambiguous. Trimming removed 1 base from V and 4 bases from J, with 6 bases in between. The length of the CDR3 is 13 residues. Germline V lookup: CDR1 MGHDK, CDR2 SYGVNS. CDR3 residues: CASSESGADTQYF. The CDR3 DNA reads as TGTGCCAGCAGTGAATCCGGCGCAGATACGCAGTATTTT.

The rearrangement links TRBV29-1 to TRBJ1-4, with 9 bases matching TRBD1. Germline values: CDR1 SQVTM, CDR2 ANQGSEA. This CDR3 is built from 12 residues. Germline trimming cut 5 bases from V and 7 bases from J; bases unmatched to any gene: 2. The CDR3: CSVPGQGEKLFF. Written as DNA, the CDR3 is TGCAGCGTTCCGGGACAGGGTGAAAAACTGTTTTTT.

A word on this clone: This sample also contains other DNA sequences that code for the same CDR3. CDR3 coding DNA: TGTGCCAGTAGTATAGACGGCCCCTACGAGCAGTACTTC. It is translated as CASSIDGPYEQYF. The chain joins TRBV19 to TRBJ2-7, with D uncertain. Germline V gives CDR1 LNHDA, CDR2 SQIVND (reference sequence). The CDR3 loop spans 13 amino acids. V lost 0 bases and J 2 bases, leaving 5 bases between the germline ends. The whole variable domain, remainder taken from reference TRBV19 and TRBJ2-7, is DGGITQSPKYLFRKEGQNVTLSCEQNLNHDAMYWYRQDPGQGLRLIYYSQIVNDFQKGDIAEGYSVSREKKESFPLTVTSAQKNPTAFYLCASSIDGPYEQYFGPGTRLTVT.

The chain couples TRBV11-3 to TRBJ2-3; 9 nucleotides align to TRBD2. Trimming cost V 5 bases and J 1 base; bases outside gene matches: 10. Germline assignment: CDR1 SGHNT and CDR2 YENEEA. The CDR3 covers 17 residues. DNA of the CDR3: TGTGCCAGCAGCGTAAAAGGCGGGGGGGAAGGCACAGATACGCAGTATTTT. Protein sequence: CASSVKGGGEGTDTQYF.

This clone appeared a few times. The chain combines TRBV5-3 with TRBJ1-3, with TRBD1 identical over 7 bases. TRBV5-3 is filed as an ORF, its function uncertain. CDR3 size: 15 residues. Trimming cost V 3 bases and J 0 bases; bases outside gene matches: 3. CDR3 bases: TGTGCCAGAAGCTGCGACAGGGACTCTGGAAACACCATATATTTT. Encoded protein: CARSCDRDSGNTIYF.

The gene calls are TRBV7-2 and TRBJ2-1; 9 bases align to TRBD2. This CDR3 has 16 residues. Germline V gene lookup returns CDR1 SGHTA and CDR2 FQGNSA. V trimming: 5 bases; J trimming: 4 bases; junction bases outside the gene matches: 9. Written as DNA, the CDR3 is TGTGCCAGCAGCCTTAGGGGACTAGCCGGTTACAATGAGCAGTTCTTC. This codes for CASSLRGLAGYNEQFF.

The chain recombines TRBV15 with TRBJ1-1, with D uncertain. V dropped 3 bases and J dropped 4 bases, with 6 bases sitting between them. CDR1 and CDR2 from the germline V gene are LNHNV and YYDKDF (reference sequence). The CDR3 covers 12 residues. CDR3 in DNA: TGTGCCACCAGCAGGGGTTTCACTGAAGCTTTCTTT. Residues: CATSRGFTEAFF.

V usage is TRBV28 and J usage is TRBJ2-1; D not resolved. The V and J ends lost 4 bases and 4 bases respectively, with 5 bases between them. The V gene's germline CDR1 is MDHEN and CDR2 SYDVKM. The length of the CDR3 is 12 residues. The CDR3 spells CASSSVYNEQFF. The CDR3 nucleotides read TGTGCCAGCAGTTCCGTTTACAATGAGCAGTTCTTC. Full variable domain (missing parts from reference TRBV28 and TRBJ2-1): DVKVTQSSRYLVKRTGEKVFLECVQDMDHENMFWYRQDPGLGLRLIYFSYDVKMKEKGDIPEGYSVSREKKERFSLILESASTNQTSMYLCASSSVYNEQFFGPGTRLTVL.

This rearrangement joins TRBV19 to TRBJ2-1; no clear D gene. Germline CDR1 and CDR2: LNHDA and SQIVND (reference sequence). V lost 3 bases to trimming and J lost 4 bases, with 7 bases between them. The CDR3 is made up of 13 amino acids. In nucleotides, the CDR3 is TGTGCCAGTAGTATTCGAACGTACAATGAGCAGTTCTTC. Its protein is CASSIRTYNEQFF.

The genes are TRBV9 and TRBJ2-6; D call uncertain. V was pared by 4 bases and J by 2 bases, with 13 bases between. The CDR3 is made up of 16 amino acids. CDR1 SGDLS and CDR2 YYNGEE come from the germline V gene. CDR3 bases: TGTGCCAGCAGCATAGGATCGGCCACTGGGGCCAACGTCCTGACTTTC. It encodes CASSIGSATGANVLTF.

The chain joins TRBV5-1 to TRBJ1-1, with unresolved D. CDR1 SGHRS and CDR2 YFSETQ come from the germline V gene. The CDR3 contains 14 residues. Trimming left V 4 bases short and J 6 bases short, with 16 bases between. For the CDR3, the DNA is TGCGCCAGCAGCCCCGTCTCGGCATCGCCTGAAGCTTTCTTT. The encoded protein is CASSPVSASPEAFF.

The chain combines TRBV7-2 with TRBJ2-7; D is unresolved. V was clipped by 2 bases and J by 4 bases, with 15 bases between them. This CDR3 contains 15 residues. Germline V lookup: CDR1 SGHTA, CDR2 FQGNSA. DNA for the CDR3: TGTGCCAGCAGCTTAAGTGCCCAGGTGGCTTACGAGCAGTACTTC. It codes for CASSLSAQVAYEQYF.

This clone was observed once. The chain is built from TRBV19 and TRBJ2-1; 7 bases are a match to TRBD2. CDR3 length: 15 amino acids. From germline, CDR1 is LNHDA and CDR2 SQIVND (reference sequence). J was trimmed by 4 bases and V by 6 bases; bases with no gene match: 9. The CDR3 nucleotides are TGTGCCAGTAGGCGAACTAGCGCCGGATACAATGAGCAGTTCTTC. Translating gives CASRRTSAGYNEQFF.